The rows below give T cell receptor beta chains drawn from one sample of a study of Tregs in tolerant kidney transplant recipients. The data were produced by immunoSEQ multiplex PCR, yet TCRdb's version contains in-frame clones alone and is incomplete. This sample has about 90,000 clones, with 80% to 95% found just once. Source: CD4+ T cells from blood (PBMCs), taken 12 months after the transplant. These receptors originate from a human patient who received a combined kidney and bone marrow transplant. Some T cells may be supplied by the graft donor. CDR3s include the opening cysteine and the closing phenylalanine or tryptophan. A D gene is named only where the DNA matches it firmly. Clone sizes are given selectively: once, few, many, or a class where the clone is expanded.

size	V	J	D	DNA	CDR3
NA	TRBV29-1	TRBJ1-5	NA	TGCAGCGTTGAAATAACGGGGCAGCCCCAGCATTTT	CSVEITGQPQHF
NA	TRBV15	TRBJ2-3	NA	TGTGCCACCAGCAGACCGGGGGAACATACGCAGTATTTT	CATSRPGEHTQYF
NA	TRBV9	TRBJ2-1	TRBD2	TGTGCCAGCAGCGTAGTAGCGGGAGTAGGTGAGCAGTTCTTC	CASSVVAGVGEQFF
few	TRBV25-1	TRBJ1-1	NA	TGTGCCAGCAGTGAATTTGGCAGAACGAACACTGAAGCTTTCTTT	CASSEFGRTNTEAFF
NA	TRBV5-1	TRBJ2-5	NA	TGCGCCAGCAGAGGAGGGGCAGAGACCCAGTACTTC	CASRGGAETQYF
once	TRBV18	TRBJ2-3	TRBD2	TGTGCCAGCTCACCATCGGCGGGGGGCACAGATACGCAGTATTTT	CASSPSAGGTDTQYF
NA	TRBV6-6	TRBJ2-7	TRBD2	TGTGCCAGCACGGCTAGCGGGTACGAGCAGTACTTC	CASTASGYEQYF
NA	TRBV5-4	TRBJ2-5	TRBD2	TGTGCCAGCAGCCCAGCGGGGGGGCGGGAGACCCAGTACTTC	CASSPAGGRETQYF
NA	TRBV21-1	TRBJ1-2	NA	TGTGCCAGCAGCAAAAACGGGGGGCCGAGGGCAAACTATGGCTACACCTTC	CASSKNGGPRANYGYTF
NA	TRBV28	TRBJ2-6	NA	TGTGCCAGCAGTTCACGACAGGACTCTGGGGCCAACGTCCTGACTTTC	CASSSRQDSGANVLTF
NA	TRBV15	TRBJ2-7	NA	TGTGCCACCAGCAGAGGGGGCAGGGTGCGGTTGGAGCAGTACTTC	CATSRGGRVRLEQYF
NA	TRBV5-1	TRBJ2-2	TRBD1	TGCGCCAGCAGCTTGGCTCCTTACCGACAGGGGCAGGGATTAAACACCGGGGAGCTGTTTTTT	CASSLAPYRQGQGLNTGELFF
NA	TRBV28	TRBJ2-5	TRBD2	TGTGCCAGCAGCTTATCGGGAGGGGGTTGGGAGACCCAGTACTTC	CASSLSGGGWETQYF